This T cell receptor (beta chain) was identified during a study of technical replicates of blood from a few donors. Some clones are missing from TCRdb's copy, which holds only in-frame ones; the method was immunoSEQ multiplex PCR. The profile shows 91,000 or so clones, 95% of them singletons. Trimming removed 2 bases from V and 4 bases from J, with 14 bases in between. Germline V gene sequence: CDR1 SGHDN, CDR2 FVKESK. The CDR3 spans 15 residues. The rearrangement uses TRBV14 and TRBJ2-5, with a possible D match to TRBD2 (5 bases). The source of this sequence is a human donor in good health. Sequenced input: T cells isolated from PBMCs. The CDR3 sequence: CASSQQSTSGETQYF. The CDR3 bases are TGTGCCAGCAGCCAACAGTCGACGAGCGGAGAGACCCAGTACTTC.